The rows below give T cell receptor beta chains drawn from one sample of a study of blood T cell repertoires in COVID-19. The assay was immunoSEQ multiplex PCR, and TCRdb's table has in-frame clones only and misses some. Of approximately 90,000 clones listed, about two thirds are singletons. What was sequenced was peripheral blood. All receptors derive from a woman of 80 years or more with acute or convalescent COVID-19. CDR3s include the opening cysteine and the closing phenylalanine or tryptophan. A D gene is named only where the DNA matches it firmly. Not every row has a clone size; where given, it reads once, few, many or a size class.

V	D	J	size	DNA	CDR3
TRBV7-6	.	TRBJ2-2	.	TGTGCCAGCAGCTCCCTTCGGGGGGCTATGGCCGGGGAGCTGTTTTTT	CASSSLRGAMAGELFF
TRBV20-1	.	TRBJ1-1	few	TGCAGTGTGCACCAGAGGGCTGAAGCTTTCTTT	CSVHQRAEAFF
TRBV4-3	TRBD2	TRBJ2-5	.	TGCGCCAGCAGCCAAGAGAGGACTAGCGGGGGCGGGGGAGAGACCCAGTACTTC	CASSQERTSGGGGETQYF
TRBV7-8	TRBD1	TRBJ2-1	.	TGTGCCAGCAGCTCCGGACAGGGGGCCTACAATGAGCAGTTCTTC	CASSSGQGAYNEQFF
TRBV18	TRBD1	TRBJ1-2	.	TGTGCCAGCTCACCACGGAAACTACTAAGAAAAACAGACAGGGGTCGCTACTATGGCTACACCTTC	CASSPRKLLRKTDRGRYYGYTF
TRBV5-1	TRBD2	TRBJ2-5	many	TGCGCCAGCAGCCCAGGGACTAGCGGGGGTTTCCAAGAGACCCAGTACTTC	CASSPGTSGGFQETQYF
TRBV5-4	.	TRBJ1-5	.	TGTGCCAGCAGCGCCGGTGCTGGGCGGGCCCAGCATTTT	CASSAGAGRAQHF
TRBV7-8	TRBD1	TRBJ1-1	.	TGTGCCAGCAGCAGACTGACAGGGACACTGTCTGAAGCTTTCTTT	CASSRLTGTLSEAFF
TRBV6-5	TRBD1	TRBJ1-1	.	TGTGCCAGCAGTTACCCATACAGGGGGGCTAACACTGAAGCTTTCTTT	CASSYPYRGANTEAFF
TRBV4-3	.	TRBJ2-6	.	TGCGCCAGCAGCCAAGACGAGGGGGCCAACGTCCTGACTTTC	CASSQDEGANVLTF
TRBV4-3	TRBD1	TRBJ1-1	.	TGCGCCAGCAGCCAAACTACAGGGGGCACTGAAGCTTTCTTT	CASSQTTGGTEAFF
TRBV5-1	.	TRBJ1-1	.	TGCGCCAGCAGCTTCGGGACATTGAACACTGAAGCTTTCTTT	CASSFGTLNTEAFF
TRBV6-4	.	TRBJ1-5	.	TGTGCCAGCAGTGCCCAGGGGATCGGTCAGCCCCAGCATTTT	CASSAQGIGQPQHF
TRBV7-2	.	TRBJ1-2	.	TGTGCCAGCAGCTTAAGTGGGGCCAACGGTGGCTACACCTTC	CASSLSGANGGYTF
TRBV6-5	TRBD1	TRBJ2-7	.	TGTGCCAGCAGTTACCGACGCGGACAGGGGCTGGGCGAGCAGTACTTC	CASSYRRGQGLGEQYF
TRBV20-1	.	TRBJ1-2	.	TGCAGTGTGACAGAGAACTATGGCTACACCTTC	CSVTENYGYTF
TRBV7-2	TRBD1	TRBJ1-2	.	TGTGCCAGCAGCCCACCGACAGGGTTAACATCTTTCTATGGCTACACCTTC	CASSPPTGLTSFYGYTF
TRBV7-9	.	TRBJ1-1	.	TGTGCCAGCAGCGAAGGATACAGGGTGACTGAAGCTTTCTTT	CASSEGYRVTEAFF
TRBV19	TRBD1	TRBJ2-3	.	TGTGCCAGTAGAAAGGGGACAGGGAGGGACACAGATACGCAGTATTTT	CASRKGTGRDTDTQYF
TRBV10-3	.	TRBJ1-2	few	TGTGCCATCAGAAGGGACACCTTTAACTATGGCTACACCTTC	CAIRRDTFNYGYTF
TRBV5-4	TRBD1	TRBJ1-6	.	TGTGCCAGCAGCCCCGGGACAGGGTGGGAACCCCTCCACTTT	CASSPGTGWEPLHF
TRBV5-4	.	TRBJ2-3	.	TGTGCCAGCAGCTTGTTCCGGGGTGCGGGCACAGATACGCAGTATTTT	CASSLFRGAGTDTQYF
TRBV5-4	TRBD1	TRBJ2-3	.	TGTGCCAGCAGGGACGACAGGGCTCGGAGCACAGATACGCAGTATTTT	CASRDDRARSTDTQYF
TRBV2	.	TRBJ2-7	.	TGTGCCAGCAGACCCAAAAGGGCAGGGGAGCAGTACTTC	CASRPKRAGEQYF
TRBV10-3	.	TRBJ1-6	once	TGTGCCATCCGGGAAATCGAGGATTCACCCCTCCACTTT	CAIREIEDSPLHF
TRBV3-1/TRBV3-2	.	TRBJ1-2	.	TGTGCCAGCAGCCAAGACGCCGGGGGATCCTACTATGGCTACACCTTC	CASSQDAGGSYYGYTF
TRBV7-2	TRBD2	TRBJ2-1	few	TGTGCCAGCAGCTTAGTGGGGACTAGCGGGAGAGAGCAGTTCTTC	CASSLVGTSGREQFF
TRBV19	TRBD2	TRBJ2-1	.	TGTGCCAGTAGTATAGCACTAGCGGGACCCAGCTCCTACAATGAGCAGTTCTTC	CASSIALAGPSSYNEQFF
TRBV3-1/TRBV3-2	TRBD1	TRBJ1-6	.	TGTGCCAGCAGCGCGGGGCAGGGGGCTCGGTCACCCCTCCACTTT	CASSAGQGARSPLHF
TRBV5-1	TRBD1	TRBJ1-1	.	TGCGCCAGCAGCTACCGCCCAGCCGGGACAGGGAGCACTGAAGCTTTCTTT	CASSYRPAGTGSTEAFF
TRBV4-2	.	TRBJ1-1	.	TGTGCCAGCAGCCGGTACACCCGAACTGAAGCTTTCTTT	CASSRYTRTEAFF
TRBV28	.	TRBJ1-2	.	TGTGCCAGCAGTTCCTCAGCGGGACGCCCCCCATATGGCTACACCTTC	CASSSSAGRPPYGYTF
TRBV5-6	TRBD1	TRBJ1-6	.	TGTGCCAGCAGCTTAACAGGGGATGTTTCACCCCTCCACTTT	CASSLTGDVSPLHF
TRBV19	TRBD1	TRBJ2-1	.	TGTGCCAGTAGTGCGACAGGGGGCTTAAACAATGAGCAGTTCTTC	CASSATGGLNNEQFF
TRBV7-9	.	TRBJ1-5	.	TGTGCCAGCAGCTCCGAGGGGGATCAGCCCCAGCATTTT	CASSSEGDQPQHF
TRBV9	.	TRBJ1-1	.	TGTGCCAGCAGCTCTCTTAAGGTGGAGAGAGTCACTGAAGCTTTCTTT	CASSSLKVERVTEAFF
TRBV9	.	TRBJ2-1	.	TGTGCCAGCAGCGAGACTGGCGGGGCCTACAATGAGCAGTTCTTC	CASSETGGAYNEQFF
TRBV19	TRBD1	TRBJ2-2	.	TGTGCCAGTAGTGAAACCGCGGGGACAGGCACCGGGGAGCTGTTTTTT	CASSETAGTGTGELFF
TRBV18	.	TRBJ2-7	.	TGTGCCAGCTCAGCCACCGGGACACACTCCTACGAGCAGTACTTC	CASSATGTHSYEQYF
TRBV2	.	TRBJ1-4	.	TGTGCCAGCAGTGAAGGATTGGGGCAGGGAGAAAAACTGTTTTTT	CASSEGLGQGEKLFF
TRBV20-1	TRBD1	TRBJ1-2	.	TGCAGTGCTAGTGACAGGGGCTATGGCTACACCTTC	CSASDRGYGYTF
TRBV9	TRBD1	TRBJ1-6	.	TGTGCCAGCAGCGGACAGGGGGATAATTCACCCCTCCACTTT	CASSGQGDNSPLHF
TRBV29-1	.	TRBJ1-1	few	TGCATCGTTCCCGGGGATGACACTGAAGCTTTCTTT	CIVPGDDTEAFF
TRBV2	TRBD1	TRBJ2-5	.	TGTGCCAGCAGTGAGGTCGTCTCAGGGGGAGAGACCCAGTACTTC	CASSEVVSGGETQYF
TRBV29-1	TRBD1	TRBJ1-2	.	TGCAGCACCCACCCCGGGACAGGGGGCGGCTACACCTTC	CSTHPGTGGGYTF
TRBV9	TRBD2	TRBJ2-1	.	TGTGCCAGCAGCCCTTCCGCGCTAGCGGGTGCCAATGAGCAGTTCTTC	CASSPSALAGANEQFF
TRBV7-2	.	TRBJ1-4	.	TGTGCCAGCAGCTTATCGAGGGATGAAAAACTGTTTTTT	CASSLSRDEKLFF